This T cell receptor (beta chain) was sequenced during a study of spatial heterogeneity in lung cancer. TCRdb redid the calling of the 5' RACE reads with MiXCR, one entry per CDR3 protein. The sample holds some 8,600 distinct CDR3 sequences; about 5% are singletons and the top ten take about 27%. The time point: sample taken at primary tumor resection. This clonotype appeared many times. Trimming removed 4 bases at V and 3 bases at J, with 7 bases between. Germline assignment: CDR1 LGHNA and CDR2 YSLEER. CDR3 length: 14 amino acids. This receptor was taken from a male donor with early-stage non-small cell lung cancer. The sequencing here drew on PBMCs, taken at surgery. The chain couples TRBV4-3 to TRBJ1-6; D not certain. CDR3 coding DNA: TGCGCCAGCAGCCGTTGGGACTATAATTCACCCCTCCACTTT. Translation gives CASSRWDYNSPLHF.